The rows below give T cell receptor beta chains drawn from one sample of a study of control samples from healthy donors and cancer patients. The table came from immunoSEQ multiplex PCR; TCRdb's copy has only in-frame clones and leaves some out. The sample contains tens of thousands of clones, 70% to 90% of which appear only once. Sequenced input: PBMCs. The receptors here all came from a woman aged 55-75 years with head and neck cancer. Both conserved end residues are part of each CDR3. D genes are given only for firm matches. The listing skips clone size in some rows; elsewhere it reads once, few, many or a size class.

V	size	J	D	DNA	CDR3
TRBV12-3/TRBV12-4	NA	TRBJ1-5	NA	TGTGCCAGCAGGGGGCTCGGCCAGCCCCAGCATTTT	CASRGLGQPQHF
TRBV9	NA	TRBJ2-1	TRBD2	TGTGCCAGCAGCGTCGGACTAGCGGTAAACAATGAGCAGTTCTTC	CASSVGLAVNNEQFF
TRBV2	NA	TRBJ2-1	NA	TGTGCCAGCAGTGCTGCTCGGAGCTCCTACAATGAGCAGTTCTTC	CASSAARSSYNEQFF
TRBV5-6	NA	TRBJ1-4	NA	TGTGCCAGCAGCCCGTATATTCTGCTCGGGGGAACTAATGAAAAACTGTTTTTT	CASSPYILLGGTNEKLFF
TRBV27	NA	TRBJ2-3	NA	TGTGCCAGCCCGACAGATACGCAGTATTTT	CASPTDTQYF
TRBV7-2	NA	TRBJ2-7	NA	TGTGCCAGCAGCTTTGGGGACCGAAGCTCCTACGAGCAGTACTTC	CASSFGDRSSYEQYF
TRBV6-1	NA	TRBJ2-3	NA	TGTGCCAGCAGTGAGTTGGGGTCAGATACGCAGTATTTT	CASSELGSDTQYF
TRBV11-2	NA	TRBJ2-5	NA	TGTGCCAGCAGCTCTCTACAGGGTTCGGAGACCCAGTACTTC	CASSSLQGSETQYF
TRBV5-1	NA	TRBJ2-6	TRBD1	TGCGCCAGCAGCTATGACAGGGGGAATGGGGCCAACGTCCTGACTTTC	CASSYDRGNGANVLTF
TRBV2	NA	TRBJ1-3	NA	TGTGCCAGCATCAGTCCCGAGAGCTCTGGAAACACCATATATTTT	CASISPESSGNTIYF
TRBV27	NA	TRBJ2-2	NA	TGTGCCAGCGCGAGGGATCAGAACACCGGGGAGCTGTTTTTT	CASARDQNTGELFF
TRBV7-6	NA	TRBJ1-3	NA	TGTGCCAGCAGCGGCCCGAGTATTGGCACCATATATTTT	CASSGPSIGTIYF
TRBV6-5	NA	TRBJ2-7	TRBD2	TGTGCCAGCAGTCAGGGGGGGACTAGCGGGAGGAGGCAGTACTTC	CASSQGGTSGRRQYF
TRBV18	NA	TRBJ2-5	TRBD1	TGTGCCAGCTCACGACAGGGCCAAGAGACCCAGTACTTC	CASSRQGQETQYF
TRBV7-2	NA	TRBJ2-7	NA	TGTGCCAGCAGCTTAGGAGGGACTGCCGACTACGAGCAGTACTTC	CASSLGGTADYEQYF
TRBV4-2	NA	TRBJ2-2	TRBD2	TGTGCCAGCAGCCAAGAGACTAGCGGGAACACCGGGGAGCTGTTTTTT	CASSQETSGNTGELFF
TRBV27	NA	TRBJ2-7	NA	TGTGCCAGCAGTCTCAAATCGGTGCTCCACGAGCAGTACTTC	CASSLKSVLHEQYF
TRBV2	NA	TRBJ2-7	TRBD1	TGTGCCAGCACCGGGACAGGGGGCTCCTTACCACCCTACGAGCAGTACTTC	CASTGTGGSLPPYEQYF
TRBV9	NA	TRBJ2-1	TRBD1	TGTGCCAGCAGCATGGGACAGGGATACAATGAGCAGTTCTTC	CASSMGQGYNEQFF
TRBV11-3	NA	TRBJ2-3	TRBD2	TGTGCCAGCAGCTTAGGACTAGCGGGAGCGCAGGAGGATACGCAGTATTTT	CASSLGLAGAQEDTQYF
TRBV19	NA	TRBJ2-5	NA	TGTGCCAGTAGTATCGCTGAGACCCAGTACTTC	CASSIAETQYF
TRBV7-8	NA	TRBJ2-1	NA	TGTGCCAGCAGTCTAAGGCCTCAGGCGACCTGGTCCTACAATGAGCAGTTCTTC	CASSLRPQATWSYNEQFF
TRBV5-4	NA	TRBJ2-2	NA	TGTGCCAGCAGCTTGGCGGCAGGGAACACCGGGGAGCTGTTTTTT	CASSLAAGNTGELFF
TRBV5-4	NA	TRBJ2-5	TRBD1	TGTGCCAGCAGCACCCCCGGGACAGGGCTAAAGACCCAGTACTTC	CASSTPGTGLKTQYF
TRBV3-1/TRBV3-2	few	TRBJ2-3	NA	TGTGCCAGCAGCCAAGATCCGAGTCCTGCGCAGTATTTT	CASSQDPSPAQYF
TRBV5-1	NA	TRBJ2-1	TRBD2	TGCGCCAGCATGGTACTAGCGGGAGTCAATGAGCAGTTCTTC	CASMVLAGVNEQFF
TRBV7-2	NA	TRBJ2-3	NA	TGTGCCAGCAGCTCACAATCTAGCTTGTCTACAGATACGCAGTATTTT	CASSSQSSLSTDTQYF